A selection of T cell receptor beta chains follows, all from one sample in a study of OX40 agonist ivuxolimab in advanced cancers. Method: immunoSEQ multiplex PCR; TCRdb's copy keeps in-frame clones and lacks some. This table holds about 66,000 clones, 85% found once. The sequenced sample was CD4+ or CD8+ T cells sorted from blood, obtained in a trial of the OX40 agonist ivuxolimab. The receptors stem from an adult with an advanced solid tumor such as melanoma, head and neck, liver or kidney cancer. CDR3s include the opening cysteine and the closing phenylalanine or tryptophan. D genes are given only for firm matches. Size is omitted from some rows. Given values are once, few, many or a class for expanded clones.

j_call	v_call	clone_size	d_call	cdr3_nt	cdr3_aa
TRBJ2-6	TRBV9	-	-	TGTGCCAGCAGCGGGAGGAACCTTGGGGCCAACGTCCTGACTTTC	CASSGRNLGANVLTF
TRBJ2-2	TRBV7-9	-	-	TGTGCCAGCAGCTCTTTGGCAGAGTGGATAACCGGGGAGCTGTTTTTT	CASSSLAEWITGELFF
TRBJ2-7	TRBV18	-	TRBD1	TGTGCCAGCTCACCGTCACAGGGGGGATACGAGCAGTACTTC	CASSPSQGGYEQYF
TRBJ2-1	TRBV18	-	TRBD2	TGTGCCAGCTCCCCGGGACTAGCGGGGCTAACTGAGCAGTTCTTC	CASSPGLAGLTEQFF
TRBJ1-2	TRBV29-1	-	TRBD1	TGCAGCGTTGTTTCGAGGGGGCAGGACTATGGCTACACCTTC	CSVVSRGQDYGYTF
TRBJ2-1	TRBV5-1	-	-	TGCGCCAGCAGCTTGGAGGGGGGCTCTTACAATGAGCAGTTCTTC	CASSLEGGSYNEQFF
TRBJ1-5	TRBV28	-	TRBD1	TGTGCCAGCAGGCTAGGGGGCGGGGGAAATCAGCCCCAGCATTTT	CASRLGGGGNQPQHF
TRBJ2-3	TRBV6-5	few	TRBD2	TGTGCCAGCAGGATAGCGGGGGGGACCCCTACGCAGTATTTT	CASRIAGGTPTQYF
TRBJ2-2	TRBV19	-	TRBD1	TGTGCCAGTAGTATCGGGACAGGGTTCGAGCTGTTTTTT	CASSIGTGFELFF
TRBJ2-6	TRBV30	-	TRBD1	TGTGCCTGGGGACAGGGACACTCTGGGGCCAACGTCCTGACTTTC	CAWGQGHSGANVLTF
TRBJ1-2	TRBV2	-	TRBD1	TGTGCCAGCAGTGAAGAAGGAGGGGGCGCCCGACCACTCTATGGCTACACCTTC	CASSEEGGGARPLYGYTF
TRBJ2-5	TRBV5-1	-	-	TGCGCCAGCTATGTAGATCAGGGAGAGACCCAGTACTTC	CASYVDQGETQYF
TRBJ2-5	TRBV19	-	TRBD2	TGTGCCAGTACCTCGGGACTAACGAGTGAGACCCAGTACTTC	CASTSGLTSETQYF
TRBJ2-7	TRBV15	-	-	TGTGCCACCAGCACGAGGGATAACGAGCAGTACTTC	CATSTRDNEQYF
TRBJ2-3	TRBV29-1	-	TRBD2	TGCAGCGTTGGGGGGGGAACAGATACGCAGTATTTT	CSVGGGTDTQYF
TRBJ2-2	TRBV7-3	once	TRBD1	TGTGCCAGCAGCCGGGACAGGGGAAACACCGGGGAGCTGTTTTTT	CASSRDRGNTGELFF
TRBJ1-1	TRBV10-2	-	TRBD1	TGCGCCAGCAGCCAGACTACCGGGACCGGACAGGCTTGGGCTTTCTTT	CASSQTTGTGQAWAFF
TRBJ1-5	TRBV19	few	-	TGTGCCAGTAGTGGAAACAGGGTGAAAGATCAGCCCCAGCATTTT	CASSGNRVKDQPQHF
TRBJ1-5	TRBV7-8	-	-	TGTGCCAGCAGCTTAGCGCCGAGGGGCAGGCAGCCCCAGCATTTT	CASSLAPRGRQPQHF
TRBJ1-5	TRBV30	-	-	TGTGCCTGGAGTGTCGCGGGAGATCAGCCCCAGCATTTT	CAWSVAGDQPQHF
TRBJ2-7	TRBV9	-	-	TGTGCCAGCAGCGTAGGGGTAGATCGGACCTACGAGCAGTACTTC	CASSVGVDRTYEQYF
TRBJ2-1	TRBV5-1	-	TRBD2	TGCGCCAGCAGCTTAGTTTTAGCGGGTAATTACAATGAGCAGTTCTTC	CASSLVLAGNYNEQFF
TRBJ1-2	TRBV7-8	-	-	TGTGCCAGCAGCTTAGTTCCGGGACCGGTAGGCTACACCTTC	CASSLVPGPVGYTF
TRBJ2-7	TRBV18	-	-	TGTGCCAGCTCACCACAGGGGAGCTCCCCCTACGAGCAGTACTTC	CASSPQGSSPYEQYF
TRBJ2-4	TRBV19	-	-	TGTGCCAGTGGGGATCTAGGCGCCGAAGCCAAAAACATTCAGTACTTC	CASGDLGAEAKNIQYF
TRBJ1-4	TRBV2	-	-	TGTGCCAGCATTCTTGCGGGGGTGAAGGAAAAACTGTTTTTT	CASILAGVKEKLFF
TRBJ1-4	TRBV14	few	-	TGTGCCAGCAGCCCTAAAGGGGAAAAACTGTTTTTT	CASSPKGEKLFF
TRBJ2-3	TRBV18	-	TRBD1	TGTGCCAGCTCACCAGGACAGGGGATAACAGATACGCAGTATTTT	CASSPGQGITDTQYF
TRBJ2-2	TRBV19	-	-	TGTGCCAGTAGTATAATAAGGAACACCGGGGAGCTGTTTTTT	CASSIIRNTGELFF
TRBJ1-6	TRBV7-2	-	-	TGTGCCAGCAGCTTAATCACAGGGATAGGTTCACCCCTCCACTTT	CASSLITGIGSPLHF
TRBJ1-5	TRBV19	-	-	TGTGCCAGTAGTATCCTAAAGCCCCAGCATTTT	CASSILKPQHF
TRBJ2-2	TRBV27	-	TRBD1	TGTGCCAGCAGTATTGAGGGGACAGGGGTCTACACCGGGGAGCTGTTTTTT	CASSIEGTGVYTGELFF
TRBJ2-7	TRBV4-1	-	-	TGCGCCAGCAGCCAAGGGTCGACAGGTTACGAGCAGTACTTC	CASSQGSTGYEQYF
TRBJ1-5	TRBV28	many	-	TGTGCCAGCAGTCCACCCCCGAGGGTGAGAAGCAATCAGCCCCAGCATTTT	CASSPPPRVRSNQPQHF
TRBJ2-1	TRBV5-6	once	TRBD1	TGTGCCAGCAGCAGGGGGCGGCGGAGGACTAATGAGCAGTTCTTC	CASSRGRRRTNEQFF
TRBJ2-5	TRBV9	-	TRBD2	TGTGCCAGCAGCGTAGGCCAAGCGGGGGGGCATGGGGAGACCCAGTACTTC	CASSVGQAGGHGETQYF
TRBJ1-3	TRBV5-6	-	-	TGTGCCAGCAGCCATCCATATGGAAACACCATATATTTT	CASSHPYGNTIYF
TRBJ2-7	TRBV5-1	once	TRBD1	TGCGCCAGCAGCTTGGCAGGGGGCACATCTTACGAGCAGTACTTC	CASSLAGGTSYEQYF
TRBJ1-5	TRBV28	-	-	TGTGCCAGCCGGGAGGTAAATCTCAATCAGCCCCAGCATTTT	CASREVNLNQPQHF
TRBJ2-1	TRBV5-4	-	-	TGTGCCAGCAGCTTGGAGGTCCCCAATGAGCAGTTCTTC	CASSLEVPNEQFF
TRBJ2-3	TRBV9	-	TRBD2	TGTGCCAGCAGCCCGAACCCTAGCGGGAGGGGTGCAGATACGCAGTATTTT	CASSPNPSGRGADTQYF
TRBJ2-1	TRBV12-5	-	TRBD1	TGTGCTAGTGGTTTGGCGACCGGGACAGGGGTTCGGGAGCAGTTCTTC	CASGLATGTGVREQFF
TRBJ1-2	TRBV30	-	-	TGTGCCTGGAGTCCAGGGTCCTATGGCTACACCTTC	CAWSPGSYGYTF
TRBJ1-5	TRBV19	-	TRBD1	TGTGCCAGTAGTATAGGGGCGGGACAGGTCAATCAGCCCCAGCATTTT	CASSIGAGQVNQPQHF
TRBJ1-5	TRBV19	few	-	TGTGCCAGTAGTATTAGGGGATATAATCAGCCCCAGCATTTT	CASSIRGYNQPQHF
TRBJ1-4	TRBV4-1	-	-	TGCGCCAGCAGCCGTACCGCAACCGACTCAGACGGGAAGGAAAAACTGTTTTTT	CASSRTATDSDGKEKLFF
TRBJ1-3	TRBV18	-	-	TGTGCCAGCTCCGGTTCGTCGGACAGCGACACGGAGAAGGGAAACACCATATATTTT	CASSGSSDSDTEKGNTIYF
TRBJ2-2	TRBV19	-	TRBD2	TGTGCCAGTAGCCCGGGAGGGCCGGGCACCGGGGAGCTGTTTTTT	CASSPGGPGTGELFF
TRBJ1-1	TRBV4-3	-	TRBD1	TGCGCCAGCAGCCAGCGGGACAGGGGATCTGAAGCTTTCTTT	CASSQRDRGSEAFF
TRBJ1-1	TRBV5-1	once	-	TGCGCCAGCAGCGCAAGCCCAACGAACACTGAAGCTTTCTTT	CASSASPTNTEAFF
TRBJ1-3	TRBV7-6	-	-	TGTGCCAGCAGCTCTCAAATAGCAAGCTCTGGAAACACCATATATTTT	CASSSQIASSGNTIYF
TRBJ1-3	TRBV5-4	once	TRBD1	TGTGCCAGCAGCTTGGGAACCGACAGGGCTGGAAACACCATATATTTT	CASSLGTDRAGNTIYF
TRBJ2-1	TRBV5-4	-	-	TGTGCCAGCAGCCCCTCCGGGGTAGGGGGCTACAATGAGCAGTTCTTC	CASSPSGVGGYNEQFF
TRBJ2-2	TRBV7-9	-	-	TGTGCCAGCAGCTTAGCTACAGGGATCACCGGGGAGCTGTTTTTT	CASSLATGITGELFF
TRBJ1-2	TRBV6-5	-	-	TGTGCCAGCAGTTACACACAAGACTATGGCTACACCTTC	CASSYTQDYGYTF
TRBJ2-2	TRBV7-8	-	TRBD2	TGTGCCAGCACCCTTAGGGGAGGGGACGGCACCGGGGAGCTGTTTTTT	CASTLRGGDGTGELFF
TRBJ2-7	TRBV29-1	-	-	TGCAGCGGAACAGGAACCTACGAGCAGTACTTC	CSGTGTYEQYF